The sequence of this TCR beta chain was determined in a study of CD8+CD57+ T cells in acquired aplastic anemia. Study as a whole: Sorted CD4+ and CD8+ cells gave an average of roughly 3.5 ug of DNA. Whole-study findings and limits: Patients had twenty-nine CD8+ CDR3 sequences in common with controls (the shared set).

As for this clonotype: Its antigen is not identified.

V was pared by 6 bases and J by 4 bases, with 6 bases of the junction left unmatched. The V gene's germline CDR1 is LNHDA and CDR2 SQIVND (reference sequence). The CDR3 runs to 14 residues. Genomic DNA, serving as template, underwent TCR beta VDJ and CDR3 profiling. MiXCR, applied by TCRdb to the reads, yields one record per CDR3 protein. The sample has some 64,000 distinct CDR3 sequences; roughly 54% are singletons. The receptor's source is a human donor in good health, serving as a control. The chain is built from TRBV19 and TRBJ1-1, with TRBD1 matching 9 bases. Sequenced sample: sorted CD4+, CD8+, or CD8+CD57+ T cells (not recorded which) from PBMCs. CDR3 in amino acids: CASRQPGQGTEAFF. CDR3 nucleotides: TGTGCCAGTAGACAACCGGGACAGGGCACTGAAGCTTTCTTT.